The entry below describes one T cell receptor (beta chain). Its binding antigen is unknown. No per-base quality is available; no much larger clone lies one base away. The sample contains more than one DNA sequence encoding this CDR3. Preparation of the library involved PCR. The instrument was an Illumina HiSeq 4000. High-throughput sequencing was used to profile the TCR beta-chain CDR3 region of every patient. In the source study's methods: CDR3 differences across clinicopathological groups were used to build a classifier for discriminating distant-metastatic papillary thyroid cancer patients. The Shannon index was used to assess repertoire diversity, and the Morisita-Horn index was used to assess tumor-blood repertoire similarity. Using fastp trimming at Q25 and MiXCR clonotype assembly, TCRdb reanalyzed the public sequencing data and kept in-frame beta chains. These V and J calls originate from TCRdb's pipeline instead of the authors' own analysis. The sample data list 60,000 or so clones, and about 3.8% of these were observed just once. The top ten clonotypes cover around 24% of the sample.

V is reduced by 8 bases and J by 4 bases, leaving a spacing of 17 bases between them. Taken from cysteine to phenylalanine, the CDR3 has 14 residues. The retained sequence is limited to the CDR3, 42 bases, with the frame set at the first base. This entry belongs to a study of metastatic and nonmetastatic thyroid tumors (dated by TCRdb to 2020 to 2022). Study-wide context: Repertoires were compared across peripheral blood and tumor or nodule tissue samples from malignant and benign thyroid patients. Here is what the overall study found, with its caveats: In both blood and tumor samples, TCR beta diversity was reported to be significantly higher in malignant tumors than in benign nodules.

No patient had received any treatment before thyroid surgery. Using T-cell receptor beta sequencing, the researchers looked back retrospectively at clinical samples from patients, gathered between about 2011 and 2019. The clonotype was recovered from a female donor with papillary thyroid cancer or a benign thyroid nodule (not recorded which). Some clones in this sample may be carry-over from other donors' samples. The chain couples TRBV12-3 or TRBV12-4 to TRBJ2-5, with a tentative D gene TRBD1 over 6 matching bases. Sequencing was carried out using blood. The nucleotide sequence is given as TGTGCCAGCGGGACCACTCTCAGGGGAGAGACCCAGTACTTC. Translated, it gives CASGTTLRGETQYF.